What follows describes a single TCR beta chain. The PCR was carried out with 60 Vbeta primers and 13 Jbeta primers. Sequencing used immunoSEQ multiplex PCR; TCRdb keeps in-frame clones, though not all of them. The table includes 150,000 to 200,000 clones, around 80% detected once. This sample stems from a study of cytomegalovirus exposure and HLA in healthy donors. The TCR comes from a man aged 50-60 years in good health and CMV-seropositive. Sequencing was performed on PBMCs.

The CDR3 spells CASIPPGGEKLFF. The CDR3 coding sequence is TGTGCCAGTATACCCCCGGGAGGGGAAAAACTGTTTTTT. The gene calls are TRBV19 and TRBJ1-4; D unresolved. The CDR3 contains 13 residues. V lost 7 bases and J lost 8, with 14 bases in between. Per the germline V gene, CDR1 is LNHDA and CDR2 is SQIVND (reference sequence).